The 20 T cell receptor beta chains below all came from one sample that was sequenced in a study of blood T cell repertoires in COVID-19. Sequencing was performed with immunoSEQ multiplex PCR; in TCRdb, only in-frame clones are kept and a portion is missing. Of approximately 300,000 clones listed, around 86% are singletons. Sample: peripheral blood. These receptors were taken from a woman between 50 and 59 years old with acute or convalescent COVID-19.

The chain joins TRBV28 to TRBJ2-7; weak D call: TRBD1 (5 bases). V was trimmed by 6 bases and J by 4 bases, leaving 10 bases between them. CDR3 length equals 12 residues. Germline values: CDR1 MDHEN, CDR2 SYDVKM. The CDR3 here is CASRRQPYEQYF. DNA for the CDR3: TGTGCCAGCAGACGACAGCCATACGAGCAGTACTTC.

The chain has TRBV18 and TRBJ2-2, with 9 bases identical to TRBD1. The CDR3 has 15 residues. Germline V gives CDR1 KGHSH, CDR2 LQKENI. V shed 6 bases, J shed 5 bases, and the junction held 7 bases outside the gene matches. CDR3 protein: CASSLTGQGTGELFF. The CDR3 DNA sequence: TGTGCCAGCTCCCTCACTGGACAGGGGACCGGGGAGCTGTTTTTT.

The chain employs TRBV4-2 and TRBJ2-7; 7 bases fit TRBD2. Trimming removed 1 base from V and 2 bases from J; junction bases left unmatched: 2. This CDR3 is 14 amino acids long. Germline V gene data show CDR1 as LGHNA and CDR2 as YNFKEQ. The CDR3 DNA follows: TGTGCCAGCAGCCAAGCGGGAGGCACCTACGAGCAGTACTTC. Residues: CASSQAGGTYEQYF.

This clone was seen once. The chain uses TRBV7-9 and TRBJ2-7; D is unresolved. The CDR3 length is 11 residues. The V end was cut by 5 bases, the J end by 6 bases, with 8 bases between. Germline values: CDR1 SEHNR, CDR2 FQNEAQ (reference sequence). The CDR3 is CASSEQSEQYF. The DNA of the CDR3 is TGTGCCAGCAGCGAGCAATCCGAGCAGTACTTC.

This chain joins TRBV11-2 and TRBJ2-1; D may be TRBD2 (5 bases). The CDR3 sequence is 12 residues long. Trimming stripped 1 base from V and 15 bases from J, with 13 bases between. The germline V gene encodes CDR1 SGHAT and CDR2 FQNNGV. The CDR3: CASSLVGDSPFF. CDR3 coding DNA: TGTGCCAGCAGCTTAGTGGGAGATTCGCCGTTCTTC.

V and J are TRBV9 and TRBJ1-1; D is undetermined. CDR1 and CDR2 from the germline V gene are SGDLS and YYNGEE. The CDR3 spans 14 residues. The V end was cut by 0 bases, the J end by 4 bases, with 10 bases between. This CDR3 reads CASSVGSGSTEAFF. CDR3 sequence (DNA): TGTGCCAGCAGCGTAGGAAGCGGAAGCACTGAAGCTTTCTTT. The variable domain in full, completed from reference TRBV9 and TRBJ1-1, reads DSGVTQTPKHLITATGQRVTLRCSPRSGDLSVYWYQQSLDQGLQFLIQYYNGEERAKGNILERFSAQQFPDLHSELNLSSLELGDSALYFCASSVGSGSTEAFFGQGTRLTVV.

This chain uses TRBV6-1 with TRBJ2-2; TRBD1 might be the D (5 bases). Germline loops: CDR1 MNHNS, CDR2 SASEGT. The CDR3 spans 15 residues. Trimming left V 2 bases short and J 4 bases short, with 11 bases between. CDR3 protein: CASSEFIGATGELFF. CDR3 DNA: TGTGCCAGCAGTGAATTTATAGGGGCCACCGGGGAGCTGTTTTTT.

This chain connects TRBV7-8 to TRBJ2-1, with D uncertain. V was clipped by 5 bases and J by 0 bases, with 14 bases between them. CDR3 length equals 16 residues. Germline CDR1 is SGHVS and CDR2 is FQNEAQ. The DNA of the CDR3 is TGTGCCAGCAGCCCTCACGCGGCCAGCTCCTACAATGAGCAGTTCTTC. Translating gives CASSPHAASSYNEQFF.

V and J are TRBV28 and TRBJ1-1; D gene unclear. The germline gives CDR1 MDHEN, CDR2 SYDVKM. The V end was cut by 4 bases, the J end by 3 bases, with 12 bases between. This CDR3 spans 14 amino acids. The CDR3 bases are TGTGCCAGCAGTTCCCCCGACGGGTACACTGAAGCTTTCTTT. Amino acids: CASSSPDGYTEAFF. The variable domain in full, with the rest retrieved from reference TRBV28 and TRBJ1-1, is DVKVTQSSRYLVKRTGEKVFLECVQDMDHENMFWYRQDPGLGLRLIYFSYDVKMKEKGDIPEGYSVSREKKERFSLILESASTNQTSMYLCASSSPDGYTEAFFGQGTRLTVV.

The rearrangement joins TRBV5-1 to TRBJ1-2; D remains unclear. This CDR3 spans 14 amino acids. Germline CDR1 is SGHRS and CDR2 is YFSETQ. With 6 bases removed from V and 5 bases from J, the gap between germline ends came to 17 bases. CDR3 sequence reads: CASMDGVVRYGYTF. DNA for the CDR3: TGCGCCAGCATGGACGGGGTGGTAAGGTATGGCTACACCTTC.

This clone was seen more than once but under ten times. CDR3 amino acids: CASSLHGLQGLAGDGEQYF. The CDR3 region has the DNA TGTGCCAGCAGCCTTCATGGGCTGCAGGGACTAGCGGGAGACGGGGAGCAGTACTTC. The chain is built from TRBV7-3 and TRBJ2-7, with 14 bases aligning to TRBD2. The germline V gene encodes CDR1 SGHTA and CDR2 FQGTGA. This CDR3 comprises 19 residues. Trimming removed 5 bases from V and 7 bases from J; junction bases left unmatched: 19.

The rearrangement uses TRBV6-5 and TRBJ2-2, with 8 nucleotides matching TRBD2. V trimming: 4 bases; J trimming: 4 bases; junction bases outside the gene matches: 8. The CDR3 has 16 residues. Looked up from germline, CDR1 is MNHEY and CDR2 is SVGAGI. CDR3 sequence: CASSFRGLVVTGELFF. CDR3 nucleotides: TGTGCCAGCAGTTTCCGGGGACTAGTGGTCACCGGGGAGCTGTTTTTT.

This rearrangement joins TRBV7-3 to TRBJ2-5, with 12 bases lining up with TRBD2. The CDR3 contains 15 residues. V was clipped by 5 bases and J by 5 bases; unmatched bases: 6. Germline V lookup: CDR1 SGHTA, CDR2 FQGTGA. CDR3 protein: CASSEGLAGLETQYF. CDR3 nucleotides: TGTGCCAGCAGCGAGGGACTAGCGGGTTTGGAGACCCAGTACTTC.

The V and J genes are TRBV5-1 and TRBJ2-7; D may be TRBD1 (6 bases). Trimming left V 4 bases short and J 9 bases short, with 20 bases between. Germline values: CDR1 SGHRS, CDR2 YFSETQ. The CDR3 is 14 residues long. CDR3 nucleotides: TGCGCCAGCAGCACGCCAGGGGTAGAGTGGAGGCAGTACTTC. This codes for CASSTPGVEWRQYF. Full variable domain (rest looked up from reference TRBV5-1 and TRBJ2-7): KAGVTQTPRYLIKTRGQQVTLSCSPISGHRSVSWYQQTPGQGLQFLFEYFSETQRNKGNFPGRFSGRQFSNSRSEMNVSTLELGDSALYLCASSTPGVEWRQYFGPGTRLTVT.

The J gene is TRBJ2-4, the V gene TRBV7-2; 8 bases agree with TRBD2. This CDR3 has 17 amino acids. CDR1 and CDR2 from the germline V gene are SGHTA and FQGNSA. The junction had 15 bases not matched to a gene; V was cut back by 5 bases and J by 6 bases. The CDR3 coding sequence is TGTGCCAGCAGCGTCGGTAGCGGGACTGGCGGTAGAAACATTCAGTACTTC. Protein: CASSVGSGTGGRNIQYF.

The chain combines TRBV7-2 with TRBJ2-7; the match to TRBD2 covers 7 bases. CDR3 length: 16 amino acids. The junction had 8 bases not matched to a gene; V was cut back by 1 base and J by 2 bases. Per germline, CDR1 SGHTA and CDR2 FQGNSA. The CDR3 sequence is CASSLVTAGVPYEQYF. The CDR3, as DNA: TGTGCCAGCAGCTTAGTAACGGCGGGAGTGCCCTACGAGCAGTACTTC.

The chain joins TRBV3-1 (or the pseudogene TRBV3-2) to TRBJ2-1, with TRBD1 identical over 11 bases. The CDR3 has 14 residues. Germline V gene sequence: CDR1 LGHDT, CDR2 YNNKEL (reference sequence). V was clipped by 4 bases and J by 10 bases; unmatched bases: 6. The DNA of the CDR3 is TGTGCCAGCAGCCTCGGGACAGGGGGGCGCGAGCAGTTCTTC. It translates to CASSLGTGGREQFF.

V usage is TRBV10-3 and J usage is TRBJ2-2, with TRBD1 matching over 9 bases. The trim removed 6 bases at V and 8 bases at J, leaving 10 bases unmatched. CDR1 ENHRY and CDR2 SYGVKD come from the germline V gene. CDR3 length: 15 residues. Here the CDR3 DNA reads TGTGCCATCAGCGACTACGGACAGGGGCCGGGGGAGCTGTTTTTT. Translation gives CAISDYGQGPGELFF.

The rearrangement joins TRBV12-3 or TRBV12-4 to TRBJ1-1, with D perhaps TRBD1 (6 bases). The CDR3 has 11 amino acids. V lost 5 bases, J lost 11 bases, and 12 bases lay in between. The CDR3 nucleotides are TGTGCCAGCAGTACAGGGTTTGGGGCTTTCTTT. This sequence encodes CASSTGFGAFF.

V and J are TRBV30 and TRBJ2-3, with 9 bases matching TRBD2. The CDR3 is 16 residues long. CDR1 GTSNPN and CDR2 SVGIG come from the germline V gene (reference sequence). Unmatched junction bases numbered 6, after V lost 1 base and J lost 1 base. This CDR3 reads CAWSGRGGGGTDTQYF. CDR3 coding DNA: TGTGCCTGGAGTGGGCGGGGGGGAGGCGGCACAGATACGCAGTATTTT.